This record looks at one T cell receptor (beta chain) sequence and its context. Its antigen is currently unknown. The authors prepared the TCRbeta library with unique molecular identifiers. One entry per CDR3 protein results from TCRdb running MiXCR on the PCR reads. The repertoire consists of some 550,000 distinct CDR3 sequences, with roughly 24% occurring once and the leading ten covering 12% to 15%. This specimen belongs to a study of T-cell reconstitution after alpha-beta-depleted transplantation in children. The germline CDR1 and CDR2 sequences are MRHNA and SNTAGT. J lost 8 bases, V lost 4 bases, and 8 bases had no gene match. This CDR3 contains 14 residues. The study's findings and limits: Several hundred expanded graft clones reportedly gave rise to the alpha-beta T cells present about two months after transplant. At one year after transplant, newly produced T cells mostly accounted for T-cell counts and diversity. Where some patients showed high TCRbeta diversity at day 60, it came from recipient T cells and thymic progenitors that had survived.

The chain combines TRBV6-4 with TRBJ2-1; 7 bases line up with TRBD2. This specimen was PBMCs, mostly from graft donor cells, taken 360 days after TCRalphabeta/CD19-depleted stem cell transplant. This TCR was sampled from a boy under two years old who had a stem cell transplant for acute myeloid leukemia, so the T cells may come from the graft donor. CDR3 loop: CASSAHGGNDEQFF. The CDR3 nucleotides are TGTGCCAGCAGTGCACACGGGGGGAACGATGAGCAGTTCTTC.